The 18 T cell receptor beta chains below all came from one sample that was sequenced in a study of blood T cell repertoires in COVID-19. Some clones are missing from TCRdb's copy, which holds only in-frame ones; the method was immunoSEQ multiplex PCR. The sample lists about 140,000 clones, almost 90% occurring once. The material sequenced was peripheral blood. The receptor set was obtained from a woman in her sixties or seventies with acute or convalescent COVID-19.

The chain recombines TRBV29-1 with TRBJ1-6, with 9 nucleotides matching TRBD1. The CDR3 has 20 residues. Per the germline V gene, CDR1 is SQVTM and CDR2 is ANQGSEA. V lost 1 base to trimming and J lost 0 bases; unmatched junction nucleotides: 13. The CDR3 region is CSVEAHDRGSESSYNSPLHF. CDR3 DNA: TGCAGCGTTGAAGCCCATGACAGGGGGAGTGAGAGCTCCTATAATTCACCCCTCCACTTT. Supplemented by reference TRBV29-1 and TRBJ1-6, the full variable domain reads SAVISQKPSRDICQRGTSLTIQCQVDSQVTMMFWYRQQPGQSLTLIATANQGSEATYESGFVIDKFPISRPNLTFSTLTVSNMSPEDSSIYLCSVEAHDRGSESSYNSPLHFGNGTRLTVT.

The chain employs TRBV2 and TRBJ2-3, with a possible D match to TRBD1 (6 bases). The V gene lost 4 bases and the J gene lost 2 bases, with 13 bases spanning the gap. The V gene's germline CDR1 is SNHLY and CDR2 FYNNEI. CDR3 length: 15 residues. CDR3 sequence reads: CASSGGTQVTDTQYF. The CDR3 DNA reads as TGTGCCAGCAGTGGAGGGACACAGGTCACAGATACGCAGTATTTT.

This chain joins TRBV30 and TRBJ2-2, with a weak D call TRBD1 (6 bases). Trimming pared 1 base from V and 10 bases from J, leaving 10 bases between. The CDR3 extends over 12 amino acids. The germline V gene encodes CDR1 GTSNPN and CDR2 SVGIG (reference sequence). This chain's CDR3 is CAWSAEGEELFF. In DNA form, the CDR3 reads TGTGCCTGGAGTGCAGAGGGGGAGGAGCTGTTTTTT.

The chain has TRBV7-8 and TRBJ2-1; TRBD2 agrees at 12 bases. J lost 1 base, V lost 1 base, and 2 bases had no gene match. This CDR3 spans 17 amino acids. Germline V gene sequence: CDR1 SGHVS, CDR2 FQNEAQ. CDR3 protein: CASSLGTSGVSYNEQFF. The CDR3 coding sequence is TGTGCCAGCAGCTTAGGGACTAGCGGGGTGTCCTACAATGAGCAGTTCTTC.

This clone has a handful of counts. This rearrangement joins TRBV2 to TRBJ1-1; TRBD1 might be the D (5 bases). The V end was cut by 5 bases, the J end by 1 base, with 11 bases between. Germline CDR1 is SNHLY and CDR2 is FYNNEI. This CDR3 has 14 residues. DNA for the CDR3: TGTGCCAGCAGTCCAACAACAGGGAACACTGAAGCTTTCTTT. It is translated as CASSPTTGNTEAFF.

CDR3 residues: CASSLAGRAFNEQFF. In DNA form, the CDR3 reads TGTGCCAGCAGCTTAGCTGGCAGGGCCTTCAATGAGCAGTTCTTC. The chain couples TRBV11-3 to TRBJ2-1; weak D call: TRBD1 (5 bases). V gave up 1 base and J gave up 6 bases, with 13 bases separating them. Germline V gives CDR1 SGHNT, CDR2 YENEEA. This CDR3 is 15 amino acids long.

The genes are TRBV9 and TRBJ2-7; D is uncertain. This CDR3 comprises 15 residues. Germline values: CDR1 SGDLS, CDR2 YYNGEE. Trimming took off 3 bases at V and 2 bases at J, with 15 bases between the two ends. CDR3: CASSAKELPPYEQYF. As DNA, the CDR3 is TGTGCCAGCAGCGCTAAGGAGTTGCCCCCCTACGAGCAGTACTTC.

The V and J genes are TRBV11-2 and TRBJ1-5; D gene ambiguous. The CDR3 length is 13 residues. Germline CDR1 is SGHAT and CDR2 is FQNNGV. V lost 1 base and J lost 4, with 5 bases in between. CDR3 in amino acids: CASSLASNQPQHF. CDR3 sequence (DNA): TGTGCCAGCAGCTTAGCCAGTAATCAGCCCCAGCATTTT.

This clone showed up just once. The rearrangement joins TRBV19 to TRBJ2-5; 7 bases line up with TRBD1. The germline CDR1 and CDR2 sequences are LNHDA and SQIVND (reference sequence). The V gene end was trimmed by 8 bases and the J gene end by 7 bases; junction bases not matched to a gene: 13. The CDR3 is 14 amino acids. The CDR3: CASSGQRAGGTQYF. In DNA, the CDR3 is TGTGCCAGTTCAGGACAGCGAGCAGGGGGGACCCAGTACTTC.

In this sample, this clone turned up once. The gene calls are TRBV6-5 and TRBJ1-1, with TRBD1 identical over 7 bases. Germline CDR1 is MNHEY and CDR2 is SVGAGI. The CDR3 has 14 amino acids. The J segment lost 1 base and the V segment lost 6 bases, leaving 5 bases of the junction unmatched. DNA of the CDR3: TGTGCCAGCAGAAAACAGGGGCAGAACACTGAAGCTTTCTTT. Amino acids: CASRKQGQNTEAFF.

This rearrangement joins TRBV6-6 to TRBJ2-7; 8 nucleotides line up with TRBD2. Unmatched junction bases numbered 6, after V lost 2 bases and J lost 3 bases. The CDR3 is made up of 15 amino acids. Germline lookup yields CDR1 MNHNY and CDR2 SVGAGI (reference sequence). CDR3 protein: CASSYDSGGVYEQYF. The CDR3 nucleotides are TGTGCCAGCAGTTACGACAGCGGGGGAGTCTACGAGCAGTACTTC.

The chain links TRBV4-1 to TRBJ1-5; 10 positions agree with TRBD1. V was pared by 0 bases and J by 3 bases, with 11 bases of the junction left unmatched. The CDR3 runs to 19 residues. The germline gives CDR1 MGHRA, CDR2 YSYEKL. The CDR3 region has the DNA TGCGCCAGCAGCCAAGATCCCGGGACAGGGGAGCTCTACAATCAGCCCCAGCATTTT. Translated, it gives CASSQDPGTGELYNQPQHF.

This clone has a handful of counts. The chain joins TRBV30 to TRBJ1-3; possibly TRBD1 for D (5 bases). V lost 3 bases and J 4 bases, leaving 16 bases between the germline ends. The CDR3 runs 15 residues. The germline CDR1 and CDR2 sequences are GTSNPN and SVGIG (reference sequence). CDR3 loop: CAWSDPGHRGNTIYF. The CDR3 nucleotides read TGTGCCTGGAGCGACCCAGGGCACCGCGGAAACACCATATATTTT. The whole variable domain, filled in from reference TRBV30 and TRBJ1-3, reads SQTIHQWPATLVQPVGSPLSLECTVEGTSNPNLYWYRQAAGRGLQLLFYSVGIGQISSEVPQNLSASRPQDRQFILSSKKLLLSDSGFYLCAWSDPGHRGNTIYFGEGSWLTVV.

The gene calls are TRBV4-1 and TRBJ1-1, with TRBD1 matching over 8 bases. Germline V gene lookup returns CDR1 MGHRA and CDR2 YSYEKL. The V gene end was trimmed by 0 bases and the J gene end by 1 base; junction bases not matched to a gene: 4. This CDR3 has 16 residues. The CDR3 reads CASSQDLGQGNTEAFF. The CDR3 region has the DNA TGCGCCAGCAGCCAAGATCTAGGACAGGGGAACACTGAAGCTTTCTTT.

The chain recombines TRBV7-8 with TRBJ2-5, with a tentative D call TRBD1 (8 bases). CDR1 and CDR2 (germline): SGHVS, FQNEAQ. V lost 5 bases and J lost 1, with 17 bases in between. The CDR3 loop spans 16 amino acids. This CDR3 reads CASSLQQGGVQETQYF. For the CDR3, the DNA is TGTGCCAGCAGCCTACAACAGGGGGGGGTCCAAGAGACCCAGTACTTC.

The rearrangement links TRBV9 to TRBJ1-3, with 8 bases lining up with TRBD1. The CDR3 extends over 16 amino acids. The germline gives CDR1 SGDLS, CDR2 YYNGEE. The junction had 6 bases not matched to a gene; V was cut back by 3 bases and J by 1 base. The CDR3 loop is CASSASGGRSGNTIYF. The CDR3 region has the DNA TGTGCCAGCAGCGCTTCAGGGGGCCGGTCTGGAAACACCATATATTTT.

CDR3 sequence: CASSIVGQIYSNQPQHF. The CDR3 region has the DNA TGTGCCAGTAGTATAGTTGGACAGATTTATAGCAATCAGCCCCAGCATTTT. V is TRBV19 and J is TRBJ1-5; possible D gene TRBD1, 6 bases. The CDR3 spans 17 residues. In germline, CDR1 is LNHDA, CDR2 SQIVND (reference sequence). Between the trimmed V and J ends, which lost 1 base and 0 bases, there was a span of 13 bases.

This clone was seen just once. The chain recombines TRBV28 with TRBJ2-7, with 9 bases fitting TRBD1. Germline V CDR1 and CDR2: MDHEN, SYDVKM. The CDR3 covers 16 residues. The ends lost 2 bases at V and 9 bases at J; junction bases unmatched: 14. CDR3 region: CASSLAGTGGSFGQYF. Here the CDR3 DNA reads TGTGCCAGCAGTTTAGCGGGAACAGGGGGCTCATTTGGGCAGTACTTC.